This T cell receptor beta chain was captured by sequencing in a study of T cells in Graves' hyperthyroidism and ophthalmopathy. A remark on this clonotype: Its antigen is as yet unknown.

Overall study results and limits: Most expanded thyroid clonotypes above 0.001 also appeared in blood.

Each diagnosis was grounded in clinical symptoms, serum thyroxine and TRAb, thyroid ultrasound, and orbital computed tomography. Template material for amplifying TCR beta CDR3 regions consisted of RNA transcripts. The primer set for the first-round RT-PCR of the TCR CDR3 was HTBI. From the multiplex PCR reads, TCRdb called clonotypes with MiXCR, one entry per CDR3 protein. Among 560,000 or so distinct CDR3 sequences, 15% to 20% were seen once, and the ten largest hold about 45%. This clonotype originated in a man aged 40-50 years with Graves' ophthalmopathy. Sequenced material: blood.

In nucleotides, the CDR3 is TGTGCCAGCAGCTTACGTTTCTACGAGCAGTACTTC. This gives the protein CASSLRFYEQYF. This rearrangement joins TRBV11-3 to TRBJ2-7; D call uncertain. The CDR3 is made up of 12 amino acids. Between the trimmed V and J ends, which lost 2 bases and 3 bases, there was a span of 5 bases. Looked up from germline, CDR1 is SGHNT and CDR2 is YENEEA.